The 16 T cell receptor beta chains below all came from one sample that was sequenced in a study of shared clonotypes between healthy human individuals. Sequenced by immunoSEQ multiplex PCR; TCRdb stores in-frame clones only, minus some. This repertoire shows 740,000 or so clones, approximately 73% found once; its top ten account for around 2%. The sample comprised memory CD4+ T cells sorted from blood. Subset in this sample: CD45RA-negative fraction. The receptors come from a woman in her 30s in good health.

V is TRBV27 and J is TRBJ2-2; D uncertain. Trimming pared 2 bases from V and 2 bases from J, leaving 6 bases between. The CDR3 extends over 14 amino acids. CDR1 and CDR2 from the germline V gene are MNHEY and SMNVEV (reference sequence). As DNA, the CDR3 is TGTGCCAGCAGTTTAGTCGGTAACACCGGGGAGCTGTTTTTT. Its translation: CASSLVGNTGELFF.

Here the CDR3 reads CASSLQLAGLSPGANVLTF. CDR3 DNA: TGTGCCAGCAGCTTACAACTAGCGGGATTAAGCCCTGGGGCCAACGTCCTGACTTTC. The chain carries TRBV7-6 and TRBJ2-6, with 10 bases lining up with TRBD2. Germline loops: CDR1 SGHVS, CDR2 FNYEAQ. The length of the CDR3 is 19 residues. The V segment lost 2 bases and the J segment 2 bases; nucleotides outside the gene matches: 9.

V is TRBV7-8 and J is TRBJ1-1; 9 bases agree with TRBD1. This CDR3 is 18 amino acids long. Looked up from germline, CDR1 is SGHVS and CDR2 is FQNEAQ. The V gene end was trimmed by 7 bases and the J gene end by 3 bases; junction bases not matched to a gene: 18. The CDR3 DNA follows: TGTGCCAGCAAAGGACAGGGGAAATCTTACAGGATGGACACTGAAGCTTTCTTT. Its protein product is CASKGQGKSYRMDTEAFF.

The chain links TRBV28 to TRBJ1-3, with 7 bases matching TRBD1. This CDR3 comprises 17 residues. Germline values: CDR1 MDHEN, CDR2 SYDVKM. V shed 3 bases, J shed 0 bases, and the junction held 8 bases outside the gene matches. This CDR3 is CASSLLTGHSSGNTIYF. The CDR3 nucleotides read TGTGCCAGCAGTTTGTTGACAGGGCATAGCTCTGGAAACACCATATATTTT.

The rearrangement uses TRBV27 and TRBJ2-7, with 8 bases fitting TRBD1. J was trimmed by 9 bases and V by 5 bases; bases with no gene match: 9. Germline CDR1 and CDR2: MNHEY and SMNVEV (reference sequence). CDR3 length equals 13 residues. The CDR3 DNA reads TGTGCCAGCAGTACTCCTTGGACAGGGATGCAGTACTTC. This translates into CASSTPWTGMQYF.

The rearrangement uses TRBV7-5 and TRBJ2-4; the D segment call TRBD1 is taken from the table without a DNA check. TRBV7-5 is listed as a pseudogene. The CDR3 has 16 amino acids. This CDR3 reads CVRSLGRTGVGNIQYF. The CDR3 DNA follows: TGTGTCAGAAGCTTAGGGAGAACAGGGGTCGGAAACATTCAGTACTTC.

The chain couples TRBV25-1 to TRBJ1-2; the D is unclear. Germline loops: CDR1 MGHDK, CDR2 SYGVNS. The CDR3 totals 15 residues. V shed 3 bases and J shed 8 bases, with 19 bases lying between them. CDR3 residues: CASSDLNTEFEGYTF. The DNA of the CDR3 is TGTGCCAGCAGTGACTTAAACACGGAATTCGAAGGCTACACCTTC.

The chain joins TRBV2 to TRBJ2-3; 10 bases are a match to TRBD2. Per germline, CDR1 SNHLY and CDR2 FYNNEI. This CDR3 spans 15 amino acids. J was trimmed by 4 bases and V by 7 bases; bases with no gene match: 8. The CDR3 is CASKWASGRSDTQYF. Written as DNA, the CDR3 is TGTGCCAGCAAATGGGCTAGCGGGAGATCAGATACGCAGTATTTT.

On this clone: A much bigger clone sits one base away, suggesting this may be a read error. The chain recombines TRBV16 with TRBJ1-1; D gene uncertain. This CDR3 comprises 13 residues. Trimming shortened V by 2 bases and J by 1 base, and 5 bases separated the two germline ends. Germline V gives CDR1 KGHSY, CDR2 FQNENV. CDR3: CASSQLTNTEAFF. DNA of the CDR3: TGTGCCAGCAGCCAACTCACGAACACTGAAGCTTTCTTT.

The chain carries TRBV30 and TRBJ1-6; unclear D gene. V lost 3 bases and J 0 bases, leaving 9 bases between the germline ends. The germline V gene encodes CDR1 GTSNPN and CDR2 SVGIG (reference sequence). This CDR3 has 15 amino acids. The CDR3 DNA reads as TGTGCCTGGAGGGGATCTAGCTCCTATAATTCACCCCTCCACTTT. Amino acids: CAWRGSSSYNSPLHF. The variable domain in full, completed from reference TRBV30 and TRBJ1-6, reads SQTIHQWPATLVQPVGSPLSLECTVEGTSNPNLYWYRQAAGRGLQLLFYSVGIGQISSEVPQNLSASRPQDRQFILSSKKLLLSDSGFYLCAWRGSSSYNSPLHFGNGTRLTVT.

The genes are TRBV18 and TRBJ1-3; D call uncertain. Between the trimmed V and J ends, which lost 4 bases and 0 bases, there was a span of 10 bases. This CDR3 region has 15 residues. The germline V gene has CDR1 KGHSH and CDR2 LQKENI. The CDR3 DNA reads TGTGCCAGCTCACAAGATGGCAACTCTGGAAACACCATATATTTT. This gives the protein CASSQDGNSGNTIYF.

This clone was found once. This CDR3 is CASSADGLRGTEAFF. CDR3 sequence (DNA): TGCGCCAGCAGCGCGGACGGCCTCCGAGGCACTGAAGCTTTCTTT. This sequence joins TRBV5-1 and TRBJ1-1; D is unresolved. Germline V gene lookup returns CDR1 SGHRS and CDR2 YFSETQ. The ends were cut back, 4 bases at V and 4 bases at J, with 17 bases in the middle. The CDR3 consists of 15 residues. The full variable domain, with the rest looked up from reference TRBV5-1 and TRBJ1-1, is KAGVTQTPRYLIKTRGQQVTLSCSPISGHRSVSWYQQTPGQGLQFLFEYFSETQRNKGNFPGRFSGRQFSNSRSEMNVSTLELGDSALYLCASSADGLRGTEAFFGQGTRLTVV.

The rearrangement links TRBV19 to TRBJ1-3; tentatively, D is TRBD1 (5 bases). The V and J ends lost 7 bases and 9 bases respectively, with 19 bases between them. Per germline, CDR1 LNHDA and CDR2 SQIVND (reference sequence). This CDR3 is built from 14 residues. The CDR3 spells CASTTESGYGTIYF. CDR3 DNA: TGTGCCAGTACGACAGAGTCTGGTTACGGCACCATATATTTT.

J is TRBJ2-7 and V is TRBV10-2; D may correspond to TRBD1 or TRBD2 (5 bases each). V was shortened by 8 bases and J by 2 bases, with 13 bases between the two germline ends. Germline V lookup: CDR1 WSHSY, CDR2 SAAADI. The CDR3 is 13 amino acids. CDR3 region: CASGTQDPYEQYF. The CDR3 coding sequence is TGCGCCAGCGGGACCCAGGATCCCTACGAGCAGTACTTC.

The V call is TRBV5-8, the J call TRBJ2-2; perhaps TRBD1 as D (6 bases). The germline V gene has CDR1 SGHTS and CDR2 YDEGEE. V gave up 1 base and J gave up 4 bases, with 11 bases separating them. The CDR3 has 15 residues. As DNA, the CDR3 is TGTGCCAGCAGCTTGTCACAGGGTCTCACCGGGGAGCTGTTTTTT. This encodes CASSLSQGLTGELFF.

The chain links TRBV21-1 to TRBJ2-7; the table names TRBD1, a call not compared with the DNA. TRBV21-1 corresponds to a pseudogene. The CDR3 runs 15 residues. CDR3 nucleotides: TGTGCCAGCAGCACTCCGGGACAGGGGGTTTACGAGCAGTACTTC. Translating gives CASSTPGQGVYEQYF.